This T cell receptor (beta chain) was sequenced in a study of shared clonotypes between healthy human individuals. Study findings and constraints: It was the few donors that limited the genetic and exposure-history diversity represented. Generally, naive subsets (rather than memory subsets) showed larger estimated richness.

Researchers ran the assay at a deep level. Each replicate PCR on the sorted subsets used 150 to 200 ng DNA (approximately 27,000 T cell genomes). Clones were sequenced by immunoSEQ multiplex PCR, and TCRdb holds only the in-frame ones, with some missing. The table includes millions of clones, roughly 96% detected once. Note on this clone: Its antigen remains unknown.

The clonotype was recovered from a man aged 18 to 30 in good health. The specimen was naive CD4+ T cells sorted from blood. Subset of the sample: CD45RA+ positively selected.

The CDR3 loop is CASSESNRGPSNTEAFF. CDR3 nucleotides: TGTGCCAGCAGTGAATCCAACAGGGGGCCCTCGAACACTGAAGCTTTCTTT. The genes are TRBV6-1 and TRBJ1-1, with 9 bases identical to TRBD1. V shed 2 bases, J shed 1 base, and the junction held 8 bases outside the gene matches. The length of the CDR3 is 17 residues. Germline CDR1 is MNHNS and CDR2 is SASEGT.